This TCR beta chain was recorded in a study of T-cell reconstitution after alpha-beta-depleted transplantation in children. Preparing the TCRbeta library involved the use of unique molecular identifiers. TCRdb reprocessed the PCR reads via MiXCR and lists one record per CDR3 protein. The table records about 500,000 distinct CDR3 sequences, approximately 32% of them present only once. The CDR3 consists of 15 residues. The trim removed 3 bases at V and 5 bases at J, leaving 6 bases unmatched. Per germline, CDR1 LGHNA and CDR2 YSLEER. This clonotype originated in a human donor who donated a stem cell graft to a child with aplastic anemia. Here the sequenced sample was PBMCs from the stem cell graft donor, taken from the stem cell graft. The genes are TRBV4-3 and TRBJ1-5, with TRBD1 identical over 8 bases. In nucleotides, the CDR3 is TGCGCCAGCAGCCAGTCCGGGACAGGAGATCAGCCCCAGCATTTT. Protein sequence: CASSQSGTGDQPQHF.